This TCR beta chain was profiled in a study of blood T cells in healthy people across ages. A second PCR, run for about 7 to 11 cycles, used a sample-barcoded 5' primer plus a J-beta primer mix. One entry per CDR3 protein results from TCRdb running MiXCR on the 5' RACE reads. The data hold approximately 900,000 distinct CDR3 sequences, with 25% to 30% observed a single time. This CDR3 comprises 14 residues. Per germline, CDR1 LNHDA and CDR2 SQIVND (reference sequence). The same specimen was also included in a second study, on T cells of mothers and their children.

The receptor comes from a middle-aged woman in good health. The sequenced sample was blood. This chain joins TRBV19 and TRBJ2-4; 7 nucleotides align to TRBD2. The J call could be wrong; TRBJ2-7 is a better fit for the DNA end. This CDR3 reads CASSMGGKSYEQYF. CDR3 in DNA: TGTGCCAGTAGTATGGGGGGGAAATCCTACGAGCAGTACTTC.